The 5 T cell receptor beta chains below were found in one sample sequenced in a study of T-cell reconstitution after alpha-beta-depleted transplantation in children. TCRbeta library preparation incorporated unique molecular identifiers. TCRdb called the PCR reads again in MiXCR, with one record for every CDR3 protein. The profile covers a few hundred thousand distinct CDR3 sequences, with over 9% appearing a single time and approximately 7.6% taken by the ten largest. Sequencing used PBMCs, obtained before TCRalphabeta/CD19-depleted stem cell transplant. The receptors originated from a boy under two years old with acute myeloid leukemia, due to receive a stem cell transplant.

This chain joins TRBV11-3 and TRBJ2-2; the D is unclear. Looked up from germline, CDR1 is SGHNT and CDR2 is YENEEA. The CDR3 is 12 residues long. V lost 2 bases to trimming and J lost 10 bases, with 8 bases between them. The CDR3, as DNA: TGTGCCAGCAGCTTAAGCCATGAGGAGCTGTTTTTT. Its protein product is CASSLSHEELFF.

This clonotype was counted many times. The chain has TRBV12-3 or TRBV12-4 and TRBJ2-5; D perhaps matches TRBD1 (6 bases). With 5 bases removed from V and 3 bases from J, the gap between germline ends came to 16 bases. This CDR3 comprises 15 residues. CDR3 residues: CASSPRGGTEETQYF. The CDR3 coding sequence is TGTGCCAGCAGTCCTCGAGGGGGAACGGAAGAGACCCAGTACTTC.

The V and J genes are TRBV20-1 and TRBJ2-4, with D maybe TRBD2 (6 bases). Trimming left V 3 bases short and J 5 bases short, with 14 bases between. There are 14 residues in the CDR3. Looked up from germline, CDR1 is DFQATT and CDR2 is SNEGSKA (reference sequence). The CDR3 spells CSARVPWGENIQYF. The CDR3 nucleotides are TGCAGTGCTAGGGTACCCTGGGGGGAAAACATTCAGTACTTC.

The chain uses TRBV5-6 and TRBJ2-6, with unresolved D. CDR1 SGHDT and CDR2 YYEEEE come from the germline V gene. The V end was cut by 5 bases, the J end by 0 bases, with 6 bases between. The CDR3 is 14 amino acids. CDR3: CASRRPSGANVLTF. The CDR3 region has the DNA TGTGCCAGCAGGAGGCCCTCTGGGGCCAACGTCCTGACTTTC. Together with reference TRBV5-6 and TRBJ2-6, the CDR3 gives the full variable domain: DAGVTQSPTHLIKTRGQQVTLRCSPKSGHDTVSWYQQALGQGPQFIFQYYEEEERQRGNFPDRFSGHQFPNYSSELNVNALLLGDSALYLCASRRPSGANVLTFGAGSRLTVL.

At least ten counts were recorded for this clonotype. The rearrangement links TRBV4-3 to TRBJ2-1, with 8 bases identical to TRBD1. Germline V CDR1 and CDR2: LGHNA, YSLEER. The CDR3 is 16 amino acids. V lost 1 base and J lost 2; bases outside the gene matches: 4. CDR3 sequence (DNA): TGCGCCAGCAGCCAAGGGACCAGGGGGCCCTACAATGAGCAGTTCTTC. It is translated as CASSQGTRGPYNEQFF.